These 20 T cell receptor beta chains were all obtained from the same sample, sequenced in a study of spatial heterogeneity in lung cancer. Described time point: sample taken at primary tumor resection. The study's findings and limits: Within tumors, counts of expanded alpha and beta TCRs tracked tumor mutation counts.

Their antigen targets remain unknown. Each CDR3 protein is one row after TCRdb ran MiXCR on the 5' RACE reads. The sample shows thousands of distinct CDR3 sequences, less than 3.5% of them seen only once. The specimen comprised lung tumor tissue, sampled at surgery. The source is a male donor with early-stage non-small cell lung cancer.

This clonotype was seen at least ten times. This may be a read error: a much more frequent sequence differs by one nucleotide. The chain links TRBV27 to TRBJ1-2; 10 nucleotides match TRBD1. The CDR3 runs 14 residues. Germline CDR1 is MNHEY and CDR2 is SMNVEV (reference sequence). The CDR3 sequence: CASSFRQGAKGYNF. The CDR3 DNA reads TGTGCCAGCAGTTTTAGACAGGGGGCGAAAGGCTACAACTTC.

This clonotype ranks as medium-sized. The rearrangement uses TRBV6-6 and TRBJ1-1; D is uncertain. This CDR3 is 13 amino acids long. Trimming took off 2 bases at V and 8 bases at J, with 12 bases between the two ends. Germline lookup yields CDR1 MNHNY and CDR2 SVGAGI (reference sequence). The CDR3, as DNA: TGTGCCAGCAGTTACGAAAAGGCGGGGGAAGCTTTCTTT. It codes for CASSYEKAGEAFF.

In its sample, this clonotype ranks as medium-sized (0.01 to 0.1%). Here the CDR3 DNA reads TGTGCCAGCAGCAGAAGGACTAGCGGGGGCCAAGAGACCCAGTACTTC. It is translated as CASSRRTSGGQETQYF. This chain connects TRBV7-8 to TRBJ2-5; 13 bases are shared with TRBD2. The CDR3 is 16 residues long. CDR1 SGHVS and CDR2 FQNEAQ come from the germline V gene. With V trimmed by 5 bases and J by 1 base, 4 bases remained unmatched.

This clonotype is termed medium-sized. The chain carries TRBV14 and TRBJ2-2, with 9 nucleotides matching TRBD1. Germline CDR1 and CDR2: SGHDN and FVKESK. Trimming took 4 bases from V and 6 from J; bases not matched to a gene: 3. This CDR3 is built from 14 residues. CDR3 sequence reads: CASSLGTGPGELFF. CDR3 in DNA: TGTGCCAGCAGCCTTGGGACAGGGCCCGGGGAGCTGTTTTTT.

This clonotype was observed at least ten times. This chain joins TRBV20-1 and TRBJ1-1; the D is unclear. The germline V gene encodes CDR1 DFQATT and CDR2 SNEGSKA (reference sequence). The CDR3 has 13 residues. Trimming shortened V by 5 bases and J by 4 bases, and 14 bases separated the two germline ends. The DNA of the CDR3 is TGCAGTGCTGGCAAATCCTTGAGCACTGAAGCTTTCTTT. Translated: CSAGKSLSTEAFF.

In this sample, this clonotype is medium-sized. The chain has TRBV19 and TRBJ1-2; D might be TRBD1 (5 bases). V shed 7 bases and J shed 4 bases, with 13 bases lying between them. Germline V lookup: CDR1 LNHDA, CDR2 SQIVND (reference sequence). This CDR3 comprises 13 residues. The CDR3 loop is CASTRDGIYGYTF. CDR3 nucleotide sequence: TGTGCCAGTACCCGGGACGGTATCTATGGCTACACCTTC.

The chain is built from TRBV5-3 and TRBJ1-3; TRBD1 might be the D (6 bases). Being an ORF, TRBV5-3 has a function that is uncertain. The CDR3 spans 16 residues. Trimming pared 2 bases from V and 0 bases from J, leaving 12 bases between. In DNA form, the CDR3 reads TGTGCCAGAAGCTTTCACAGGGCCAGCTCTGGAAACACCATATATTTT. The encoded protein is CARSFHRASSGNTIYF.

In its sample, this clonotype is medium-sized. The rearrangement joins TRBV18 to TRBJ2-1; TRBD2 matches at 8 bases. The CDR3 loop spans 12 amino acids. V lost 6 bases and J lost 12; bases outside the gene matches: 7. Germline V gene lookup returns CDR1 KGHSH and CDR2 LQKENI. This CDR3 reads CASSLSGEGQFF. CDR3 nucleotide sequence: TGTGCCAGCTCCCTTAGCGGGGAAGGGCAGTTCTTC.

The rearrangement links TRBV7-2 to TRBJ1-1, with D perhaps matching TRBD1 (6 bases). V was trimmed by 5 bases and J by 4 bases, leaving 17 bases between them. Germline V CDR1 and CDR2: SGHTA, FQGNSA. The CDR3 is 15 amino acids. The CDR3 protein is CASSPEGGGRTEAFF. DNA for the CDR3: TGTGCCAGCAGCCCTGAGGGGGGGGGTCGCACTGAAGCTTTCTTT.

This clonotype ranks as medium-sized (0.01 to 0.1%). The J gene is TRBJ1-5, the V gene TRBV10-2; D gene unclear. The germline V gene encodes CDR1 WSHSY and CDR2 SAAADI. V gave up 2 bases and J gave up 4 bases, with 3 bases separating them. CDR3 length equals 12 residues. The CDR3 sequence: CASSERNQPQHF. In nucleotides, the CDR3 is TGCGCCAGCAGTGAGAGGAATCAGCCCCAGCATTTT.

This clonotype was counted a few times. As DNA, the CDR3 is TGTGCCATCAGTGAGTCGCGGATTACCTACAATGAGCAGTTCTTC. Protein: CAISESRITYNEQFF. The chain is built from TRBV10-3 and TRBJ2-1; D gene uncertain. The V gene lost 0 bases and the J gene lost 2 bases, with 8 bases spanning the gap. CDR1 is ENHRY and CDR2 is SYGVKD in the germline V gene. CDR3 size: 15 residues.

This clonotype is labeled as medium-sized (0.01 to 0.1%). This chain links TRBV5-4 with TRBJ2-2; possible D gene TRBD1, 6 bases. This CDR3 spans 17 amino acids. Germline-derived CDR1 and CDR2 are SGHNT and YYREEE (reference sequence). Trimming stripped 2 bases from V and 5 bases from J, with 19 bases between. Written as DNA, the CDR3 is TGTGCCAGCAGCTTTAAAGCCGGCAGGGGAGTGACCGGGGAGCTGTTTTTT. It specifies CASSFKAGRGVTGELFF.

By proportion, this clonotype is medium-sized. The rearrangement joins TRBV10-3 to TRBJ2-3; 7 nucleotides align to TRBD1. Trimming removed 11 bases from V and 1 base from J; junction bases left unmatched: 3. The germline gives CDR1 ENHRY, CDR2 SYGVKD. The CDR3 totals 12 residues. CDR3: CALGQGTDTQYF. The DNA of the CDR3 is TGTGCCTTAGGACAGGGCACAGATACGCAGTATTTT.

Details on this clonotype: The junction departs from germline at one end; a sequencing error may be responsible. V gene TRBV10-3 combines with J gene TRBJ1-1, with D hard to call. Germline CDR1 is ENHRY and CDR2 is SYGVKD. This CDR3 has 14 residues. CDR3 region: CAISESVRNKEDFF. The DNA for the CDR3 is TGTGCCATCAGTGAGTCAGTACGGAACAAGGAAGATTTCTTT.

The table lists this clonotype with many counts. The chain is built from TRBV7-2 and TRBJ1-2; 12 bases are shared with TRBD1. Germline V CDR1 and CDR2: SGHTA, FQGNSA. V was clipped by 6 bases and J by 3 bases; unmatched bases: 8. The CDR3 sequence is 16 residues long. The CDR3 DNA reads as TGTGCCAGCAGTTCCCCCGGGACAGGGGGCCACTATGGCTACACCTTC. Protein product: CASSSPGTGGHYGYTF.

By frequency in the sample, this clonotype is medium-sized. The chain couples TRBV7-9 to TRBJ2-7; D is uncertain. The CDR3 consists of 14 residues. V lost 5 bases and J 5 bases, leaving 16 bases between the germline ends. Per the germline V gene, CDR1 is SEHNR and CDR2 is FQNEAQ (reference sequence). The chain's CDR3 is CASSPSRRSNEQYF. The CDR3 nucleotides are TGTGCCAGCAGCCCCTCAAGGCGGTCGAACGAGCAGTACTTC.

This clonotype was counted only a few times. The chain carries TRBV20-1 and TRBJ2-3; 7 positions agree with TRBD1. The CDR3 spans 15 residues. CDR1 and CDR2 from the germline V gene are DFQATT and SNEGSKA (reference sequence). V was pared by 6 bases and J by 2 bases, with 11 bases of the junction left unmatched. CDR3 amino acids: CSALSETGNTDTQYF. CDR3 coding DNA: TGCAGTGCCCTCTCGGAGACAGGGAACACAGATACGCAGTATTTT.

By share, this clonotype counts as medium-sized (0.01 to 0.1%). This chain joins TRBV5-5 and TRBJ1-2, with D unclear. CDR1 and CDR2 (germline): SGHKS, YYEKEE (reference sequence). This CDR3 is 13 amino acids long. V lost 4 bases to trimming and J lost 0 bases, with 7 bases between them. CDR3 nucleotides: TGTGCCAGCAGCGGACGGGCTAACTATGGCTACACCTTC. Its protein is CASSGRANYGYTF.

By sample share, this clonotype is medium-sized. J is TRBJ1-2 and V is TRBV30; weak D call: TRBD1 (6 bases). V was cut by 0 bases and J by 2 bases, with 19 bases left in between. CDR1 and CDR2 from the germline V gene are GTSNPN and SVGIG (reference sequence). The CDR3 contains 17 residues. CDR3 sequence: CAWSVPHRTEGNYGYTF. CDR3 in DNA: TGTGCCTGGAGTGTACCCCACAGGACAGAGGGGAACTATGGCTACACCTTC.

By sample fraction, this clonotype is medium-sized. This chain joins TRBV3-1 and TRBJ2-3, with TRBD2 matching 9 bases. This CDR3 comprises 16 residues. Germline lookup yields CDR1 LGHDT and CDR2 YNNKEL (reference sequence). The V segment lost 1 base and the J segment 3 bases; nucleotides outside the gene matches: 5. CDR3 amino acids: CASSQASSGGTDTQYF. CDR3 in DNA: TGTGCCAGCAGCCAAGCGAGTAGCGGGGGAACAGATACGCAGTATTTT.